The rows below give T cell receptor beta chains drawn from one sample of a study of siplizumab effects on memory and regulatory T cells. Sequencing used immunoSEQ multiplex PCR; TCRdb keeps in-frame clones, though not all of them. Of some 100,000 clones listed, under 95% were seen once; the top ten hold 5.5% to 7.5%. Sequenced input: CD8+ T cells sorted from blood. These receptors were collected from a human donor in good health. CDR3s include the opening cysteine and the closing phenylalanine or tryptophan. A D gene is named only where the DNA matches it firmly. Not every row has a clone size; where given, it reads once, few, many or a size class.

NA,TRBV9,TRBJ1-1,NA,TGTGCCAGCAGCGTAGTAGGTCAGCTGAACACTGAAGCTTTCTTT,CASSVVGQLNTEAFF
NA,TRBV29-1,TRBJ2-3,NA,TGCAGCGTTGCTGAACAGGGTTTTGGTACAGATACGCAGTATTTT,CSVAEQGFGTDTQYF
NA,TRBV7-6,TRBJ2-1,NA,TGTGCCAGCAGCTCCCATAGGAGTGAGATGGAGCAGTTCTTC,CASSSHRSEMEQFF
NA,TRBV15,TRBJ2-5,NA,TGTGCCACCAGCACCGGACGAGACCAAGAGACCCAGTACTTC,CATSTGRDQETQYF
NA,TRBV6-1,TRBJ2-4,NA,TGTGCCAGCAGTGGAACCCTCCAGGGGGCCAAAAACATTCAGTACTTC,CASSGTLQGAKNIQYF
NA,TRBV18,TRBJ1-1,NA,TGTGCCAGCTCACCAACGAGCACCTTACTCGGACAGTATGAAGCTTTCTTT,CASSPTSTLLGQYEAFF
NA,TRBV15,TRBJ2-5,NA,TGTGCCACCAGCAGAGACCAGTCAATCCAAGAGACCCAGTACTTC,CATSRDQSIQETQYF
NA,TRBV6-5,TRBJ2-3,TRBD2,TGTGCCACTAGTACTCGGGGGGGGAGCACAGATACGCAGTATTTT,CATSTRGGSTDTQYF
NA,TRBV30,TRBJ1-1,NA,TGTGCCTGGAGTGTCCGAAGGGACTTGAACACTGAAGCTTTCTTT,CAWSVRRDLNTEAFF
NA,TRBV5-6,TRBJ2-2,NA,TGTGCCAGCAGCTTAGATACAGTCACCGGGGAGCTGTTTTTT,CASSLDTVTGELFF
NA,TRBV19,TRBJ2-7,NA,TGTGCCAGTAGTGCCGGACCACACCCCGGCTCCTACGAGCAGTACTTC,CASSAGPHPGSYEQYF
NA,TRBV6-1,TRBJ1-5,NA,TGTGCCAGCAGTGAAGGGCCCTCGGGGTTTAATCAGCCCCAGCATTTT,CASSEGPSGFNQPQHF
once,TRBV5-1,TRBJ1-6,TRBD1,TGCGCCAGCAGCTTGGGGACAGGGTTCGCCGCGCCCCTCCACTTT,CASSLGTGFAAPLHF
once,TRBV7-9,TRBJ1-1,TRBD1,TGTGCCAGCAGCCCCAGACAGGGTACATCGAACACTGAAGCTTTCTTT,CASSPRQGTSNTEAFF
NA,TRBV5-4,TRBJ1-4,NA,TGTGCCAGCAGCTTGGATTCAGGGGTTGAAAAACTGTTTTTT,CASSLDSGVEKLFF
NA,TRBV5-6,TRBJ2-7,TRBD2,TGTGCCAGCAGCCCAGTGGGGGGGGCCTACGAGCAGTACTTC,CASSPVGGAYEQYF
NA,TRBV4-1,TRBJ2-5,NA,TGCGCCAGCAGCCATGAGACTAGGGACCAAGAGACCCAGTACTTC,CASSHETRDQETQYF
NA,TRBV4-1,TRBJ2-3,NA,TGCGCCAGCAGCCAAGGGCTAGCAGATACGCAGTATTTT,CASSQGLADTQYF
NA,TRBV4-1,TRBJ1-1,NA,TGCGCCAGCAGCCTCGGACAGAGAACTAACACTGAAGCTTTCTTT,CASSLGQRTNTEAFF
NA,TRBV7-9,TRBJ2-3,TRBD2,TGTGCCAGCAGCCCCGGGAGGGTGTCTGGCACAGATACGCAGTATTTT,CASSPGRVSGTDTQYF
NA,TRBV7-9,TRBJ1-5,NA,TGTGCCAGCAGCCCGACAGATAATAGCAATCAGCCCCAGCATTTT,CASSPTDNSNQPQHF
NA,TRBV19,TRBJ2-7,TRBD1,TGTGCCAGTAGCTTCGGGACAGGCCAAAACGAGCAGTACTTC,CASSFGTGQNEQYF
NA,TRBV29-1,TRBJ2-7,NA,TGCAGCGTTGTGGCGGAATTCGAGGAGCAGTACTTC,CSVVAEFEEQYF
NA,TRBV7-8,TRBJ1-3,NA,TGTGCCAGCAGCTTAGCGGCCTTTCGAGTAGCAGGGCCTGGAAACACCATATATTTT,CASSLAAFRVAGPGNTIYF
NA,TRBV19,TRBJ1-2,NA,TGTGCCACCCGCGAGGAGGGGAGAGCTAACTATGGCTACACCTTC,CATREEGRANYGYTF
once,TRBV7-9,TRBJ1-4,NA,TGTGCCAGCAGTTCGGACACCGCAACTAATGAAAAACTGTTTTTT,CASSSDTATNEKLFF
NA,TRBV4-2,TRBJ1-1,TRBD1,TGTGCCAGCAGCCAAAAAATTGGGACAGGGGAGGAAAAAGCTTTCTTT,CASSQKIGTGEEKAFF
NA,TRBV7-9,TRBJ1-1,NA,TGTGCCAGCAGCTCCCGGCCGAACACTGAAGCTTTCTTT,CASSSRPNTEAFF
NA,TRBV6-1,TRBJ2-7,NA,TGTGCCAGCAGTGGACAAGACTTAGTAGAAGGCGGGGGCCTCGTTTGGGAGCAGTACTTC,CASSGQDLVEGGGLVWEQYF
NA,TRBV7-9,TRBJ2-1,NA,TGTGCCAGCAGCCAACCGGCGAGTTTCGCCAATGAGCAGTTCTTC,CASSQPASFANEQFF
NA,TRBV6-5,TRBJ2-1,TRBD2,TGTGCCAGCAGTATTCTAGCGGGAGGCCAGGGTGAGCAGTTCTTC,CASSILAGGQGEQFF
NA,TRBV9,TRBJ2-1,TRBD2,TGTGCCAGCAGCGCTAGCGGGAGCTCCTACAATGAGCAGTTCTTC,CASSASGSSYNEQFF
NA,TRBV30,TRBJ1-6,TRBD1,TGTGCCTGGGAAGGGACAGGCAATTCACCCCTCCACTTT,CAWEGTGNSPLHF
NA,TRBV7-8,TRBJ1-4,NA,TGTGCCAGCAGCTTAGTAGGCGAGGAAAAACTGTTTTTT,CASSLVGEEKLFF
NA,TRBV15,TRBJ2-7,NA,TGTGCCACCAGCAGAGGGGTCGGGAGCTCCTACGAGCAGTACTTC,CATSRGVGSSYEQYF
NA,TRBV6-5,TRBJ1-2,NA,TGTGCCAGCAGTTACTCCTCAGGAAGCGCCTCCGCCTTC,CASSYSSGSASAF
NA,TRBV7-9,TRBJ1-1,NA,TGTGCCAGCAGCTTAAGCGGGGGGCGATCATTCGCTGAAGCTTTCTTT,CASSLSGGRSFAEAFF
NA,TRBV6-5,TRBJ1-3,NA,TGTGCCAGCAGTTACAGGGGCTCTGGAAACACCATATATTTT,CASSYRGSGNTIYF
NA,TRBV6-5,TRBJ1-5,TRBD1,TGTGCCAGCAGCCCCGGACAGGGCACTCAGCCCCAGCATTTT,CASSPGQGTQPQHF
NA,TRBV25-1,TRBJ2-1,NA,TGTGCCAGCAGTGTAAGCACCTACAATGAGCAGTTCTTC,CASSVSTYNEQFF
NA,TRBV7-6,TRBJ2-7,NA,TGTGCCAGCAGCTTAGGAGCCCGAGGTAGCGCCTACGAGCAGTACTTC,CASSLGARGSAYEQYF
NA,TRBV11-2,TRBJ2-5,TRBD2,TGTGCCAGCAGCTTAGAATCCGCGGGGGGTCAAGAGACCCAGTACTTC,CASSLESAGGQETQYF
NA,TRBV5-3,TRBJ1-5,NA,TGTGCCAGAAGCCGACGCATCCATCAGCCCCAGCATTTT,CARSRRIHQPQHF
NA,TRBV21-1,TRBJ1-1,NA,TGTGCCAGCAGCAAAGCGCTAGGACCACGGCTGAACACTGAAGCTTTCTTT,CASSKALGPRLNTEAFF
few,TRBV7-6,TRBJ2-7,NA,TGTGCCAGCAGCTTACGGGGGTCCGAGCAGTACTTC,CASSLRGSEQYF
NA,TRBV5-6,TRBJ2-1,TRBD2,TGTGCCAGCAGCTTGGATCAGCGGGGGCCCTACAATGAGCAGTTCTTC,CASSLDQRGPYNEQFF
once,TRBV5-1,TRBJ2-1,TRBD2,TGCGCCAGCAGCCAAGACCCGAGCGGGGGCATCTACAATGAGCAGTTCTTC,CASSQDPSGGIYNEQFF
NA,TRBV7-9,TRBJ1-1,NA,TGTGCCAGCAGCCGGGGAGCTGAAGCTTTCTTT,CASSRGAEAFF